The 8 T cell receptor beta chains listed next were all sequenced from one sample in a study of T-cell memory formation after mild COVID-19. From the 5' RACE reads, TCRdb called clonotypes with MiXCR, one entry per CDR3 protein. The table records 350,000 to 500,000 distinct CDR3 sequences, 18% of them present only once. Sequencing used PBMCs or a T cell subset sorted from them (not recorded which). These receptors were obtained from a young man who had mild COVID-19 (a few samples of this study predate the infection). Cell type and time point are not known.

This clonotype was recorded at least ten times. The genes are TRBV11-2 and TRBJ2-7; possibly TRBD2 for D (6 bases). Germline CDR1 and CDR2: SGHAT and FQNNGV. This CDR3 has 16 amino acids. Trimming stripped 2 bases from V and 2 bases from J, with 16 bases between. The CDR3 sequence: CASSLNRGDFPYEQYF. The DNA for the CDR3 is TGTGCCAGCAGCTTAAATCGAGGGGACTTTCCCTACGAGCAGTACTTC. Looking up the rest from reference TRBV11-2 and TRBJ2-7 gives the full variable domain: EAGVAQSPRYKIIEKRQSVAFWCNPISGHATLYWYQQILGQGPKLLIQFQNNGVVDDSQLPKDRFSAERLKGVDSTLKIQPAKLEDSAVYLCASSLNRGDFPYEQYFGPGTRLTVT.

There are a few counts of this clonotype. The J gene is TRBJ2-2, the V gene TRBV4-1; a weak D match, TRBD2 (6 bases). The germline gives CDR1 MGHRA, CDR2 YSYEKL. The ends were cut back, 0 bases at V and 4 bases at J, with 12 bases in the middle. The CDR3 runs 16 residues. CDR3 region: CASSQEGRGVTGELFF. The DNA of the CDR3 is TGCGCCAGCAGCCAAGAAGGGCGGGGTGTCACCGGGGAGCTGTTTTTT.

This sequence joins TRBV20-1 and TRBJ2-5, with D perhaps matching TRBD1 or TRBD2 (5 bases each). CDR3 length: 13 amino acids. Looked up from germline, CDR1 is DFQATT and CDR2 is SNEGSKA (reference sequence). V was clipped by 3 bases and J by 4 bases, with 12 bases between them. The CDR3 DNA follows: TGCAGTGCTAGCCCTAGCCAGGGAGAGACCCAGTACTTC. It is translated as CSASPSQGETQYF.

This clonotype was recorded a few times. The chain combines TRBV7-2 with TRBJ2-3; 11 bases agree with TRBD1. This CDR3 region has 16 residues. J gave up 6 bases and V 9 bases, and 14 bases lay outside the gene matches. Germline values: CDR1 SGHTA, CDR2 FQGNSA. CDR3 sequence reads: CASHNGAGQGGDTQYF. The DNA of the CDR3 is TGTGCCAGTCATAATGGGGCGGGACAGGGGGGCGATACGCAGTATTTT.

This clonotype appeared a few times. V and J are TRBV3-1 and TRBJ1-5; D uncertain. The ends were cut back, 3 bases at V and 5 bases at J, with 5 bases in the middle. Per the germline V gene, CDR1 is LGHDT and CDR2 is YNNKEL (reference sequence). This CDR3 is built from 12 residues. CDR3 in amino acids: CASSHPHQPQHF. CDR3 nucleotides: TGTGCCAGCAGCCACCCCCATCAGCCCCAGCATTTT.

V usage is TRBV11-2 and J usage is TRBJ2-5; D unresolved. Looked up from germline, CDR1 is SGHAT and CDR2 is FQNNGV. V lost 7 bases and J 3 bases, leaving 18 bases between the germline ends. There are 15 residues in the CDR3. CDR3 DNA sequence: TGTGCCAGCATCCATCCCGGACGGGCGGAAGAGACCCAGTACTTC. Its protein is CASIHPGRAEETQYF.

This chain joins TRBV4-2 and TRBJ2-3; TRBD2 aligns across 13 bases. CDR1 and CDR2 from the germline V gene are LGHNA and YNFKEQ. Germline trimming cut 3 bases from V and 0 bases from J; bases unmatched to any gene: 12. The CDR3 covers 20 residues. The CDR3 loop reads CASSQTNPGLAGTSTDTQYF. The CDR3 DNA is TGTGCCAGCAGCCAGACCAATCCGGGACTAGCGGGAACTAGCACAGATACGCAGTATTTT.

The rearrangement joins TRBV7-9 to TRBJ2-1; 7 bases fit TRBD1. J was trimmed by 4 bases and V by 5 bases; bases with no gene match: 11. Germline CDR1 SEHNR, CDR2 FQNEAQ (reference sequence). CDR3 length equals 16 residues. The CDR3 sequence is CASSNPLRQGYNEQFF. The CDR3 DNA reads TGTGCCAGCAGCAATCCTCTTAGACAGGGTTACAATGAGCAGTTCTTC.